A single sample gave rise to the 11 T cell receptor beta chains below, sequenced in a study of T-cell memory formation after mild COVID-19. In TCRdb, the 5' RACE reads were re-called with MiXCR into one record per CDR3 protein. The sample has around 400,000 distinct CDR3 sequences, more than 20% seen once. The source material was PBMCs or a T cell subset sorted from them (not recorded which). These receptors were obtained from an adult woman who had mild COVID-19 (a few samples of this study predate the infection). Cell type and time point are not known.

This clonotype was seen a few times. This sequence joins TRBV15 and TRBJ2-5; D is uncertain. Per germline, CDR1 LNHNV and CDR2 YYDKDF (reference sequence). V lost 0 bases to trimming and J lost 2 bases, with 10 bases between them. This CDR3 has 15 amino acids. The CDR3 region is CATSRDKARQETQYF. The CDR3, as DNA: TGTGCCACCAGCAGAGATAAAGCCCGTCAAGAGACCCAGTACTTC. Together with reference TRBV15 and TRBJ2-5, the CDR3 gives the full variable domain: DAMVIQNPRYQVTQFGKPVTLSCSQTLNHNVMYWYQQKSSQAPKLLFHYYDKDFNNEADTPDNFQSRRPNTSFCFLDIRSPGLGDTAMYLCATSRDKARQETQYFGPGTRLLVL.

V is TRBV9 and J is TRBJ2-2; 11 positions agree with TRBD2. The germline gives CDR1 SGDLS, CDR2 YYNGEE. With V trimmed by 2 bases and J by 6 bases, 6 bases remained unmatched. The CDR3 is 16 residues long. The CDR3 region has the DNA TGTGCCAGCAGCGTTCCATTAGCGGGAGGGGCCGGGGAGCTGTTTTTT. Translating it yields CASSVPLAGGAGELFF.

This clonotype has only a few counts. V gene TRBV6-5 combines with J gene TRBJ1-1; D ambiguous. Between the trimmed V and J ends, which lost 6 bases and 3 bases, there was a span of 17 bases. This CDR3 comprises 15 residues. Germline V CDR1 and CDR2: MNHEY, SVGAGI. The CDR3 reads CASRPEMRSDTEAFF. CDR3 nucleotides: TGTGCCAGCAGGCCTGAGATGAGGTCGGACACTGAAGCTTTCTTT.

This rearrangement joins TRBV15 to TRBJ2-1; 9 bases map to TRBD1. This CDR3 has 15 residues. Trimming took 5 bases from V and 5 from J; bases not matched to a gene: 7. Germline CDR1 is LNHNV and CDR2 is YYDKDF (reference sequence). CDR3 region: CATSPRTGDHNEQFF. The CDR3 DNA sequence: TGTGCCACCAGCCCCCGGACAGGGGACCACAATGAGCAGTTCTTC.

This chain connects TRBV18 to TRBJ2-6, with 9 bases fitting TRBD1. Germline CDR1 KGHSH, CDR2 LQKENI. V was pared by 4 bases and J by 0 bases, with 4 bases of the junction left unmatched. The CDR3 length is 17 residues. CDR3: CASSLGTGPSGANVLTF. CDR3 sequence (DNA): TGTGCCAGCTCACTTGGGACAGGGCCCTCTGGGGCCAACGTCCTGACTTTC.

The rearrangement uses TRBV6-2 or TRBV6-3 and TRBJ2-3, with D unclear. In germline, CDR1 is MNHEY, CDR2 SVGEGT. There are 13 residues in the CDR3. V gave up 5 bases and J gave up 6 bases, with 12 bases separating them. CDR3 in DNA: TGTGCCAGCAGTCAGGACGGAGCTGATACGCAGTATTTT. This translates into CASSQDGADTQYF.

A few counts support this clonotype. The rearrangement joins TRBV5-1 to TRBJ1-2, with TRBD1 matching 7 bases. V gave up 1 base and J gave up 4 bases; unmatched junction bases: 13. Germline V gives CDR1 SGHRS, CDR2 YFSETQ. The CDR3 has 17 residues. Here the CDR3 reads CASSLRQGVTGIYGYTF. DNA for the CDR3: TGCGCCAGCAGCTTGCGACAGGGTGTGACTGGTATCTATGGCTACACCTTC.

This clonotype was observed a handful of times. The J gene is TRBJ1-1, the V gene TRBV12-3 or TRBV12-4, with D unresolved. The CDR3 loop spans 16 amino acids. Trimming pared 4 bases from V and 3 bases from J, leaving 18 bases between. The CDR3 nucleotides are TGTGCCAGCAGTTCACCTGATTGGGGAGGTGACACTGAAGCTTTCTTT. Its translation: CASSSPDWGGDTEAFF.

There are a few counts of this clonotype. This chain connects TRBV29-1 to TRBJ2-7; D is possibly TRBD1 (6 bases). Deletions cut 5 bases from V and 7 bases from J, with 12 bases between. The CDR3 length is 11 residues. Germline CDR1 is SQVTM and CDR2 is ANQGSEA. CDR3 residues: CSVLTGREQYF. The CDR3 DNA is TGCAGCGTTCTCACAGGGCGAGAGCAGTACTTC.

This clonotype has more than one count but fewer than ten. Written as DNA, the CDR3 is TGTGCCAGCAGCTTAGTTCAGGGGAAGAACATTCAGTACTTC. This sequence encodes CASSLVQGKNIQYF. The rearrangement joins TRBV7-2 to TRBJ2-4; D possibly corresponds to TRBD1 (6 bases). The CDR3 extends over 14 amino acids. Between the trimmed V and J ends, which lost 1 base and 7 bases, there was a span of 11 bases. Germline V CDR1 and CDR2: SGHTA, FQGNSA.

This clonotype occurred many times. The rearrangement uses TRBV29-1 and TRBJ2-5; D is unclear. The CDR3 spans 13 residues. V was pared by 7 bases and J by 3 bases, with 15 bases between. Germline CDR1 SQVTM, CDR2 ANQGSEA. The CDR3 sequence is CSGSIGSKETQYF. CDR3 in DNA: TGCAGCGGATCAATTGGGTCTAAAGAGACCCAGTACTTC.